Shown below are 4 T cell receptor beta chains from a single sample sequenced in a study of T cells in Graves' hyperthyroidism and ophthalmopathy. It was RNA transcripts that yielded the amplified TCR beta CDR3 regions. The HTBI primer set was used in a first-round RT-PCR of the TCR CDR3. From the multiplex PCR reads, TCRdb called clonotypes with MiXCR, one entry per CDR3 protein. The table includes 300,000 to 450,000 distinct CDR3 sequences, 15% to 19% detected once. Input material: blood. Every receptor here comes from a young woman with Graves' hyperthyroidism that later progressed to Graves' ophthalmopathy.

This clonotype was picked up a small number of times. The gene calls are TRBV11-2 and TRBJ2-5; 12 bases are a match to TRBD2. The CDR3 loop spans 17 amino acids. The V and J ends lost 3 bases and 2 bases, in that order; junction bases with no gene match: 7. Germline CDR1 is SGHAT and CDR2 is FQNNGV. The DNA of the CDR3 is TGTGCCAGCAGCTTGGCGCTAGCGGGAGGGGCTCAAGAGACCCAGTACTTC. This gives the protein CASSLALAGGAQETQYF.

The chain has TRBV4-1 and TRBJ2-1, with TRBD2 identical over 11 bases. The CDR3 has 16 residues. Germline values: CDR1 MGHRA, CDR2 YSYEKL. Trimming took 2 bases from V and 3 from J; bases not matched to a gene: 3. This CDR3 is CASSQLAGGFYNEQFF. The CDR3 nucleotides are TGCGCCAGCAGCCAACTAGCGGGAGGCTTCTACAATGAGCAGTTCTTC.

The chain is built from TRBV20-1 and TRBJ2-1, with 7 bases matching TRBD1. The ends lost 4 bases at V and 4 bases at J; junction bases unmatched: 7. Germline assignment: CDR1 DFQATT and CDR2 SNEGSKA (reference sequence). The CDR3 sequence is 14 residues long. CDR3 sequence reads: CSAKDRPGYNEQFF. The CDR3 coding sequence is TGCAGTGCTAAGGACAGGCCTGGGTACAATGAGCAGTTCTTC.

The chain has TRBV19 and TRBJ2-7, with 10 nucleotides matching TRBD2. Germline CDR1 LNHDA, CDR2 SQIVND (reference sequence). The V and J ends lost 10 bases and 6 bases, in that order; junction bases with no gene match: 9. The CDR3 length is 13 residues. The CDR3 protein is CATSAGGPFEQYF. The CDR3 region has the DNA TGTGCCACCTCAGCGGGAGGGCCTTTCGAGCAGTACTTC.